This T cell receptor (beta chain) was sequenced for a study of cytomegalovirus exposure and HLA in healthy donors. Overall study results and limits: In an earlier analysis, most TCR beta V segments were productive about 87% or about 30% of the time. Associated with HLA alleles at 0.05 false discovery rate in a later analysis were 16,951 TCR beta sequences. Some V segments (TRBV6-2 and TRBV6-3 among them) were excluded as indistinguishable.

The CDR3 consists of 14 residues. The table lists this clone with a few counts. Its antigen is unknown. PCR primers comprised 60 Vbeta and 13 Jbeta primers. Libraries were prepared by immunoSEQ multiplex PCR; TCRdb keeps only in-frame clonotypes and omits some of them. The table shows about 150,000 clones, with about 76% occurring only once. This receptor was obtained from a man aged 30 to 39 in good health and CMV-seropositive. The J gene is TRBJ2-3, the V gene TRBV21-1; the table names TRBD2, a call not compared with the DNA. TRBV21-1 is reported as a pseudogene. The source material was PBMCs. As DNA, the CDR3 is TGTGCCAATCACTGGGGGGTGGTCACAGATACGCAGTATTTT. Protein product: CANHWGVVTDTQYF.